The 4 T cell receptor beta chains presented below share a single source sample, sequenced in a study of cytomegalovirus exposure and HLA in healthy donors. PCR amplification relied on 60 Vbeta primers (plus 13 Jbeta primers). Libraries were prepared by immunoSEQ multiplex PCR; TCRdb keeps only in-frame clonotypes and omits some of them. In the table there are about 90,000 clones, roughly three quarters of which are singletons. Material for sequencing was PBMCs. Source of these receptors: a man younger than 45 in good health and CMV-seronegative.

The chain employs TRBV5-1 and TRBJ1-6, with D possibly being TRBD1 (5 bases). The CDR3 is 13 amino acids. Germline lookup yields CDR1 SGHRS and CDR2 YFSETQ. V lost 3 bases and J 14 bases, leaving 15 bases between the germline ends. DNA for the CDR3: TGCGCCAGCAGCTCCTTAGGGGCCGTCGCCCTCCACTTT. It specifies CASSSLGAVALHF. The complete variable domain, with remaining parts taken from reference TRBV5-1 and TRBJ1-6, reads KAGVTQTPRYLIKTRGQQVTLSCSPISGHRSVSWYQQTPGQGLQFLFEYFSETQRNKGNFPGRFSGRQFSNSRSEMNVSTLELGDSALYLCASSSLGAVALHFGNGTRLTVT.

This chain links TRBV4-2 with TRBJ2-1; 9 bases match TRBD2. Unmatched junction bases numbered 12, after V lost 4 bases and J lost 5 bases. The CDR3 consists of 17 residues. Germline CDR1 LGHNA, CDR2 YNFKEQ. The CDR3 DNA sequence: TGTGCCAGCAGCCGCCAACGGGGCGGGGGGGCCGACAATGAGCAGTTCTTC. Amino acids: CASSRQRGGGADNEQFF.

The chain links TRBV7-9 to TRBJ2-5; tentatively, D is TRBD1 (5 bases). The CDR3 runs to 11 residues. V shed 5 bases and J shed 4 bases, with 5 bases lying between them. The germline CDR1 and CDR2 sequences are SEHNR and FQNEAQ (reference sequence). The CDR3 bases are TGTGCCAGCAGCAGGGGAGAGACCCAGTACTTC. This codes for CASSRGETQYF.

CDR3 bases: TGTGCCAGCAGATCCCCTGGCGGGTACGAGCAGTACTTC. Amino acid sequence: CASRSPGGYEQYF. The rearrangement links TRBV2 to TRBJ2-7; a weak D match, TRBD2 (5 bases). The CDR3 runs 13 residues. CDR1 is SNHLY and CDR2 is FYNNEI in the germline V gene. The V end was cut by 6 bases, the J end by 4 bases, with 13 bases between.